These 2 T cell receptor beta chains were sequenced from one sample in a study of patients and donors after allogeneic stem cell transplantation. TCRdb called the RT-PCR reads again in MiXCR, with one record for every CDR3 protein. Here the sample spans 410,000 or so distinct CDR3 sequences, 16% being singletons. Sample: blood, either unsorted or a sorted T cell fraction (not recorded which). These receptors all come from a human donor who was either an allogeneic HSCT recipient or a stem cell or donor lymphocyte infusion donor (not recorded which). It is not recorded whose cells these are; they may come from a transplant donor.

This clonotype was counted between two and nine times. The J gene is TRBJ1-3, the V gene TRBV6-2 or TRBV6-3, with no clear D. The CDR3 totals 14 residues. Trimming took off 6 bases at V and 0 bases at J, with 9 bases between the two ends. Germline CDR1 reads MNHEY; CDR2 reads SVGEGT. CDR3 protein: CASSTLGSGNTIYF. The CDR3 DNA reads TGTGCCAGCAGCACCCTCGGCTCTGGAAACACCATATATTTT.

The sample holds a few counts of this clonotype. V is TRBV2 and J is TRBJ2-7, with TRBD1 identical over 8 bases. The CDR3 has 14 residues. Germline CDR1 reads SNHLY; CDR2 reads FYNNEI. Unmatched junction bases numbered 8, after V lost 4 bases and J lost 6 bases. CDR3 nucleotides: TGTGCCAGCAGTGCGAGAACAGGGGGAGGCGAGCAGTACTTC. This sequence encodes CASSARTGGGEQYF.